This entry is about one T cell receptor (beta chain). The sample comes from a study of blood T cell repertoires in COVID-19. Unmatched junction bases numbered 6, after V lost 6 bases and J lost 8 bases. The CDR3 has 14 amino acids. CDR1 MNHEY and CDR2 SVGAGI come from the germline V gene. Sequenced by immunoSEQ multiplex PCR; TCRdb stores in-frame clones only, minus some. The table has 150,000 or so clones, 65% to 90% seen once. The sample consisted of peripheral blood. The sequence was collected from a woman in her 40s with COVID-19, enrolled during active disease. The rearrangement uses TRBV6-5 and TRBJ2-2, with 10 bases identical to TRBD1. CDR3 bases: TGTGCCAGCAGGGGACAGGGGACCGCGGGGGAGCTGTTTTTT. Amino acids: CASRGQGTAGELFF.